A selection of T cell receptor beta chains follows, all from one sample in a study of blood T cell repertoires in COVID-19. Clones were sequenced by immunoSEQ multiplex PCR, and TCRdb holds only the in-frame ones, with some missing. The profile shows 180,000 or so clones, 82% of them singletons. The sample consisted of peripheral blood. These receptors were obtained from an older woman with acute or convalescent COVID-19. Both conserved end residues are part of each CDR3. Fields, in order: D gene, V gene, CDR3 length, clone size, CDR3 protein. The D gene is left open where the match is weak. Not all rows give a size; the values are once, few, many and, for expanded clones, a class.

D gene: NA
V gene: TRBV18
CDR3 length: 14
clone size: NA
CDR3 protein: CASSPGGGRAGYTF

D gene: NA
V gene: TRBV6-1
CDR3 length: 16
clone size: NA
CDR3 protein: CASSEMGGRRGTEAFF

D gene: NA
V gene: TRBV12-5
CDR3 length: 16
clone size: NA
CDR3 protein: CASGLTPNGGDEKLFF

D gene: TRBD1
V gene: TRBV7-6
CDR3 length: 15
clone size: NA
CDR3 protein: CASSSPGTGSHEQYF

D gene: NA
V gene: TRBV28
CDR3 length: 14
clone size: NA
CDR3 protein: CASSFGGADEKLFF

D gene: TRBD1
V gene: TRBV11-2
CDR3 length: 16
clone size: NA
CDR3 protein: CASSLAGGQVTDTQYF

D gene: NA
V gene: TRBV3-1/TRBV3-2
CDR3 length: 15
clone size: NA
CDR3 protein: CASSQDLGADYGYTF

D gene: NA
V gene: TRBV10-3
CDR3 length: 16
clone size: NA
CDR3 protein: CATTNGVKSGTDTQYF

D gene: TRBD1
V gene: TRBV7-8
CDR3 length: 13
clone size: once
CDR3 protein: CASSFGQGYEQYF

D gene: NA
V gene: TRBV7-3
CDR3 length: 15
clone size: NA
CDR3 protein: CASSAYGTPNSPLHF

D gene: NA
V gene: TRBV12-2
CDR3 length: 15
clone size: NA
CDR3 protein: CASRFSTGCNQPQHF

D gene: NA
V gene: TRBV6-6
CDR3 length: 15
clone size: NA
CDR3 protein: CASSYSRQDNSPLHF

D gene: TRBD1
V gene: TRBV10-3
CDR3 length: 15
clone size: few
CDR3 protein: CAISVGTGLGQPQHF

D gene: NA
V gene: TRBV6-2/TRBV6-3
CDR3 length: 15
clone size: NA
CDR3 protein: CASSYSPGNAGELFF

D gene: TRBD2
V gene: TRBV2
CDR3 length: 16
clone size: once
CDR3 protein: CASSGSGEGAKNIQYF

D gene: NA
V gene: TRBV9
CDR3 length: 15
clone size: NA
CDR3 protein: CASSVDGQGNQPQHF

D gene: NA
V gene: TRBV18
CDR3 length: 13
clone size: NA
CDR3 protein: CASSPAGSYEQYF

D gene: TRBD1
V gene: TRBV19
CDR3 length: 15
clone size: NA
CDR3 protein: CASSTRDRANYGYTF

D gene: TRBD1
V gene: TRBV19
CDR3 length: 16
clone size: NA
CDR3 protein: CASSTVTGDSNEKLFF

D gene: TRBD2
V gene: TRBV4-3
CDR3 length: 14
clone size: NA
CDR3 protein: CASSQEGLVAEQYF

D gene: NA
V gene: TRBV3-1/TRBV3-2
CDR3 length: 12
clone size: NA
CDR3 protein: CASSHNSRGYTF

D gene: TRBD1
V gene: TRBV5-4
CDR3 length: 12
clone size: once
CDR3 protein: CASRVGQGEAFF

D gene: NA
V gene: TRBV12-3/TRBV12-4
CDR3 length: 12
clone size: NA
CDR3 protein: CASSPAYNEQFF

D gene: TRBD2
V gene: TRBV5-4
CDR3 length: 18
clone size: NA
CDR3 protein: CASSKGSFSSGNTGELFF

D gene: TRBD2
V gene: TRBV7-2
CDR3 length: 13
clone size: NA
CDR3 protein: CASSPRGGETQYF

D gene: NA
V gene: TRBV11-2
CDR3 length: 15
clone size: NA
CDR3 protein: CASSLGPREYNEQFF

D gene: TRBD2
V gene: TRBV7-6
CDR3 length: 16
clone size: NA
CDR3 protein: CASSLFGGANYNEQFF

D gene: NA
V gene: TRBV5-6
CDR3 length: 14
clone size: once
CDR3 protein: CASSQTQSQETQYF

D gene: NA
V gene: TRBV5-6
CDR3 length: 13
clone size: NA
CDR3 protein: CASSLDRADTQYF

D gene: TRBD2
V gene: TRBV3-1/TRBV3-2
CDR3 length: 17
clone size: NA
CDR3 protein: CASSQDELRGGIDTQYF

D gene: TRBD1
V gene: TRBV6-5
CDR3 length: 14
clone size: NA
CDR3 protein: CASSSGQGRETQYF

D gene: TRBD1
V gene: TRBV19
CDR3 length: 16
clone size: NA
CDR3 protein: CASSTTGTGGADTQYF

D gene: TRBD2
V gene: TRBV2
CDR3 length: 16
clone size: few
CDR3 protein: CASSGHSGSGSDTQYF

D gene: NA
V gene: TRBV9
CDR3 length: 14
clone size: NA
CDR3 protein: CASSVATSGTEAFF

D gene: TRBD1
V gene: TRBV11-2
CDR3 length: 15
clone size: few
CDR3 protein: CASRSGQLAKNIQYF

D gene: NA
V gene: TRBV6-2/TRBV6-3
CDR3 length: 14
clone size: many
CDR3 protein: CASSYRRFGNTIYF

D gene: TRBD1
V gene: TRBV29-1
CDR3 length: 15
clone size: once
CDR3 protein: CSVDGQGAPNTEAFF

D gene: TRBD1
V gene: TRBV10-3
CDR3 length: 16
clone size: NA
CDR3 protein: CAISESRQGRGYGYTF

D gene: NA
V gene: TRBV19
CDR3 length: 16
clone size: few
CDR3 protein: CASSIASDTYNSPLHF

D gene: NA
V gene: TRBV28
CDR3 length: 16
clone size: NA
CDR3 protein: CASSPRGGAGEYEQYF

D gene: NA
V gene: TRBV4-1
CDR3 length: 16
clone size: NA
CDR3 protein: CASSQDSRGGRETQYF

D gene: TRBD2
V gene: TRBV18
CDR3 length: 13
clone size: once
CDR3 protein: CASSGTSAYEQYF

D gene: TRBD1
V gene: TRBV2
CDR3 length: 15
clone size: NA
CDR3 protein: CASTLGETGFGGYTF

D gene: TRBD1
V gene: TRBV6-5
CDR3 length: 14
clone size: NA
CDR3 protein: CASRQTGGGEKLFF

D gene: TRBD1
V gene: TRBV6-2/TRBV6-3
CDR3 length: 11
clone size: NA
CDR3 protein: CASSPGGTQHF

D gene: TRBD1
V gene: TRBV7-2
CDR3 length: 15
clone size: NA
CDR3 protein: CASSLGQGTSYEQYF

D gene: NA
V gene: TRBV23-1
CDR3 length: 15
clone size: NA
CDR3 protein: CASRAEDSYNYGYTF

D gene: TRBD2
V gene: TRBV5-4
CDR3 length: 16
clone size: NA
CDR3 protein: CASSLAGLAGDNEQFF

D gene: TRBD2
V gene: TRBV30
CDR3 length: 12
clone size: NA
CDR3 protein: CAWSRGAYEQYF

D gene: NA
V gene: TRBV28
CDR3 length: 13
clone size: NA
CDR3 protein: CASSLGQNYGYTF

D gene: TRBD1
V gene: TRBV19
CDR3 length: 17
clone size: few
CDR3 protein: CASNTPPGQGGKGEQFF

D gene: TRBD1
V gene: TRBV28
CDR3 length: 14
clone size: NA
CDR3 protein: CASTLTQGARGYTF

D gene: NA
V gene: TRBV3-1/TRBV3-2
CDR3 length: 18
clone size: NA
CDR3 protein: CASSQGQRSQGSQETQYF